Here is one T cell receptor (beta chain) with its context. The sample originates from a study of T-cell memory formation after mild COVID-19. Trimming cost V 6 bases and J 3 bases, with 11 bases left between them. Per germline, CDR1 MNHNY and CDR2 SVGAGI (reference sequence). This CDR3 comprises 13 residues. Each CDR3 protein is one row after TCRdb ran MiXCR on the 5' RACE reads. This sample has 550,000 to 600,000 distinct CDR3 sequences, with about a fifth found just once. This TCR was recovered from an adult woman who had mild COVID-19 (a few samples of this study predate the infection). Cell type and time point are not known. The chain uses TRBV6-6 and TRBJ1-2; tentative D call: TRBD1 (6 bases). What was sequenced was PBMCs or a T cell subset sorted from them (not recorded which). The CDR3 bases are TGTGCCAGCAGAGGGGGTGGCTACTATGGCTACACCTTC. Protein product: CASRGGGYYGYTF.